This is a list of T cell receptor beta chains from one sample in a study of T-cell memory formation after mild COVID-19. TCRdb itself ran the 5' RACE reads through MiXCR, one entry per CDR3 protein. Here the sample spans under 550,000 distinct CDR3 sequences, 15% to 20% being singletons. The sequenced sample was PBMCs or a T cell subset sorted from them (not recorded which). These receptor sequences come from an adult woman who had mild COVID-19 (a few samples of this study predate the infection). Cell type and time point are not known. Each CDR3 is given with its conserved first and last residue. D genes are given only for firm matches. Rows may omit the clone size; those that give it use once, few, many or a size class.

-	16	TRBV6-6	few	TRBJ1-1	TGTGCCAGCAGTTACTCTGTAGGACCCAGCGGCACTGAAGCTTTCTTT	CASSYSVGPSGTEAFF
-	14	TRBV15	-	TRBJ1-1	TGTGCCACCAGCAGAGATCGGGGGTGGACTGAAGCTTTCTTT	CATSRDRGWTEAFF
-	12	TRBV12-5	-	TRBJ1-1	TGTGCTAGTGGCTACGGGACTTCCGAAGCTTTCTTT	CASGYGTSEAFF
TRBD2	19	TRBV9	few	TRBJ2-1	TGTGCCAGCAGCGGCAACTCAAAAACGTTAGCGGGAAGGTACAATGAGCAGTTCTTC	CASSGNSKTLAGRYNEQFF
-	15	TRBV5-8	many	TRBJ2-3	TGTGCCAGCAGCCTTGCAGGGGTTCGCACAGATACGCAGTATTTT	CASSLAGVRTDTQYF
-	13	TRBV10-3	many	TRBJ2-3	TGTGCCGGCCGGGACACCCACACAGATACGCAGTATTTT	CAGRDTHTDTQYF
TRBD2	15	TRBV7-9	few	TRBJ2-3	TGTGCCAGCAGCTCGGGACTAGGGTTCACAGATACGCAGTATTTT	CASSSGLGFTDTQYF
-	14	TRBV18	few	TRBJ2-1	TGTGCCAGCTATCCGTCTAGCTGGTACAATGAGCAGTTCTTC	CASYPSSWYNEQFF
TRBD2	16	TRBV9	-	TRBJ2-1	TGTGCCAGCAGCGCTACCGGGACTAGCTCCTACAATGAGCAGTTCTTC	CASSATGTSSYNEQFF
-	14	TRBV7-8	few	TRBJ2-1	TGTGCCAGCAGCTTAGCGGGGGGGCGGGAAGAAAGGTTCTTC	CASSLAGGREERFF
-	15	TRBV7-9	few	TRBJ2-1	TGTGCCAGCAGCGCCACAGGGGACTGGTTCAATGAGCAGTTCTTC	CASSATGDWFNEQFF
-	16	TRBV24-1	few	TRBJ2-2	TGTGCCACCAGTGCCCCCATAGGGTTAGGCACCGGGGAGCTGTTTTTT	CATSAPIGLGTGELFF
TRBD1	14	TRBV6-5	-	TRBJ1-2	TGTGCCAGCAGTTATGGCAGGGGGGACTATGGCTACACCTTC	CASSYGRGDYGYTF
-	15	TRBV15	-	TRBJ2-7	TGTGCCACCAGTGTTGGGAGGGACAGCGCCTACGAGCAGTACTTC	CATSVGRDSAYEQYF
-	15	TRBV29-1	-	TRBJ2-1	TGCAGCGTTGAAGGACAGGAAGGATACTACAATGAGCAGTTCTTC	CSVEGQEGYYNEQFF
TRBD2	16	TRBV9	-	TRBJ2-3	TGTGCCAGCAGCGTGGGAAGCGGGGGGGCCGGAGATACGCAGTATTTT	CASSVGSGGAGDTQYF
TRBD2	17	TRBV4-1	-	TRBJ2-3	TGCGCCAGCAGCCAAGACCTAAGACTAGCGGGGGCGAATACGCAGTATTTT	CASSQDLRLAGANTQYF
TRBD1	14	TRBV9	few	TRBJ1-2	TGTGCCAGCAGCCCTTCCGGACAGGGTGCTGGCTACACCTTC	CASSPSGQGAGYTF
-	13	TRBV6-6	-	TRBJ1-2	TGTGCCACCTCCAGGGAGAACAACTATGGCTACACCTTC	CATSRENNYGYTF
TRBD1	13	TRBV2	-	TRBJ1-4	TGTGCCAGCAGACAGGGGGTATTGACAATTCTGTTTTTT	CASRQGVLTILFF
-	15	TRBV6-5	-	TRBJ1-6	TGTGCCAGCAGTGACGCTCGGGGCGCGGGTTCACCCCTCCACTTT	CASSDARGAGSPLHF
-	13	TRBV4-3	many	TRBJ2-1	TGCGCCAGCAGCCAAGACCGACCTGGTGAGCAGTTCTTC	CASSQDRPGEQFF
TRBD2	16	TRBV11-3	-	TRBJ2-1	TGTGCCAGCAGCTATCGGGGGGGACCGATACACAATGAGCAGTTCTTC	CASSYRGGPIHNEQFF
-	14	TRBV9	-	TRBJ2-7	TGTGCCAGCAGCGTGGACCATGGACCCTACGAGCAGTACTTC	CASSVDHGPYEQYF
-	15	TRBV15	few	TRBJ2-5	TGTGCCACCAGCCGTTACCTTGCGGGGCAAGAGACCCAGTACTTC	CATSRYLAGQETQYF
-	15	TRBV6-5	few	TRBJ1-3	TGTGCCAGCAGAAACACCCACAGGGCTGGAAACACCATATATTTT	CASRNTHRAGNTIYF
TRBD1	16	TRBV7-9	-	TRBJ2-3	TGTGCCAGCAGGTGGAGGGGACAGGGGGCGCGAGATACGCAGTATTTT	CASRWRGQGARDTQYF
-	12	TRBV15	few	TRBJ2-3	TGTGCCACCAGCAGAGTGCCAGATACGCAGTATTTT	CATSRVPDTQYF
TRBD1	15	TRBV6-5	few	TRBJ2-5	TGTGCCAGCAGGTTGGGGCAGGGGGCGTATGAGACCCAGTACTTC	CASRLGQGAYETQYF
-	14	TRBV5-4	-	TRBJ1-2	TGTGCCAGCAGCCGGGCCGACATGGACCGTGGCTACACCTTC	CASSRADMDRGYTF
-	14	TRBV20-1	-	TRBJ2-2	TGCAGTGCTAGTTGGCGATCGAACACCGGGGAGCTGTTTTTT	CSASWRSNTGELFF
-	13	TRBV7-2	few	TRBJ2-3	TGTGCCAGCAGCCCCCGGACCACAGATACGCAGTATTTT	CASSPRTTDTQYF
-	13	TRBV6-6	few	TRBJ2-2	TGTGCCAGCAGTTACAAGGGCACCGGGGAGCTGTTTTTT	CASSYKGTGELFF
-	16	TRBV3-2	few	TRBJ2-3	TGTGCCAGCAGCCAAGATCGGAACAAGGGCACAGATACGCAGTATTTT	CASSQDRNKGTDTQYF
-	15	TRBV5-1	few	TRBJ1-1	TGCGCCAGCAGCTTTGACCTTCGGAGGTTTACTGAAGCTTTCTTT	CASSFDLRRFTEAFF
-	15	TRBV7-3	-	TRBJ2-7	TGTGCCAGCAGCTTGGTCAGGGAAGGTTCCTACGAGCAGTACTTC	CASSLVREGSYEQYF
TRBD2	16	TRBV12-3/TRBV12-4	many	TRBJ2-7	TGTGCCAGCAGTTTGTCCGCTCTAGCGGGGGGCTACGAGCAGTACTTC	CASSLSALAGGYEQYF
TRBD1	15	TRBV5-1	few	TRBJ1-1	TGCGCCAGCAGCGAGGGACAGGGTTTTCCCACGGAAGCTTTCTTT	CASSEGQGFPTEAFF
TRBD2	17	TRBV5-1	few	TRBJ2-1	TGCGCCAGCAGCTTGACGACTGGACTAGGACGGGGCGATGAGCAGTTCTTC	CASSLTTGLGRGDEQFF
-	15	TRBV6-5	once	TRBJ2-7	TGTGCCAGCAGTTACTCATCCGGGATCTCCTACGAGCAGTACTTC	CASSYSSGISYEQYF
-	12	TRBV30	few	TRBJ1-1	TGTGCCTGGACTGAACTCCGGCAGGAACCTTTCTTT	CAWTELRQEPFF
TRBD2	13	TRBV5-1	few	TRBJ2-3	TGCGCCAGCACGACCGGGGGGGCAGATACGCAGTATTTT	CASTTGGADTQYF
TRBD2	18	TRBV5-1	few	TRBJ2-7	TGCGCCAGCAGCTTCAAAACTAGCGGGAGAAGAGATTACTACGAGCAGTACTTC	CASSFKTSGRRDYYEQYF
TRBD1	17	TRBV5-1	-	TRBJ1-1	TGCGCCAGCAGCTCCAGAGGCCCTGACAGGGTGGGGACTGAAGCTTTCTTT	CASSSRGPDRVGTEAFF
TRBD1	17	TRBV7-3	-	TRBJ1-5	TGTGCCAGCAGCCCCTCCCGGACAGGGTATAGCAATCAGCCCCAGCATTTT	CASSPSRTGYSNQPQHF
TRBD1	13	TRBV29-1	few	TRBJ2-5	TGCAGCGTTGGGACAGGGTCCCAAGAGACCCAGTACTTC	CSVGTGSQETQYF
TRBD1	12	TRBV7-9	-	TRBJ2-1	TGTGCCAGCGGGACAGGGGGCGGTGAGCAGTTCTTC	CASGTGGGEQFF